Detailed here is one TCR beta chain. Antigen unknown. MiXCR, applied by TCRdb to the reads, yields one record per CDR3 protein. The sample lists approximately 100,000 distinct CDR3 sequences; around 40% were seen once. The sample originates from a study of T cell repertoires in cytomegalovirus infection. The wider study: Well-studied HLA-B-restricted CMV epitopes were used in the study alongside recently identified HLA-C-restricted ones.

Study-level points and caveats: In two of eight donors, the top clonotype was HLA-C-restricted CMV-specific.

The sample was CD8+ T cells from cultured PBMCs, taken from culture after CMV antigen stimulation. This receptor was taken from a human donor in good health (CMV status not recorded). Some clones in this sample may be carry-over from other donors' samples.

DNA for the CDR3: TGTGCCAGCAGCGATGGAGCGGGGGGGCTGGTTGAGCAGTTCTTC. Residues: CASSDGAGGLVEQFF. The V call is TRBV9, the J call TRBJ2-1, with 10 bases aligning to TRBD2. V lost 3 bases, J lost 9 bases, and 9 bases stayed unmatched. There are 15 residues in the CDR3. In germline, CDR1 is SGDLS, CDR2 YYNGEE.